One and the same sample provided the 16 T cell receptor beta chains below, sequenced in a study of PD-1 and CTLA-4 blockade in melanoma. Data came from immunoSEQ multiplex PCR; TCRdb stores just in-frame clones and leaves some out. Here the sample spans around 29,000 clones, roughly 89% being singletons. Source: CD8+ T cells from peripheral blood, taken before anti-PD-1 treatment. These receptors were obtained from a human donor with melanoma.

The rearrangement links TRBV15 to TRBJ2-1; D perhaps matches TRBD1 (5 bases). Germline CDR1 reads LNHNV; CDR2 reads YYDKDF (reference sequence). The CDR3 runs to 15 residues. Deletions cut 0 bases from V and 7 bases from J, with 13 bases between. CDR3 residues: CATSRDPQGPNEQFF. The CDR3, as DNA: TGTGCCACCAGCAGAGATCCCCAGGGCCCAAATGAGCAGTTCTTC. The whole variable domain, filled in from reference TRBV15 and TRBJ2-1, reads DAMVIQNPRYQVTQFGKPVTLSCSQTLNHNVMYWYQQKSSQAPKLLFHYYDKDFNNEADTPDNFQSRRPNTSFCFLDIRSPGLGDTAMYLCATSRDPQGPNEQFFGPGTRLTVL.

V is TRBV9 and J is TRBJ2-7; D is undetermined. V lost 4 bases and J 0 bases, leaving 8 bases between the germline ends. Germline V gene lookup returns CDR1 SGDLS and CDR2 YYNGEE. The CDR3 consists of 13 residues. CDR3 sequence: CASSTDPSYEQYF. CDR3 nucleotide sequence: TGTGCCAGCAGCACGGACCCCTCCTACGAGCAGTACTTC.

The gene calls are TRBV30 and TRBJ1-5, with D hard to call. The CDR3 has 13 residues. Germline V gives CDR1 GTSNPN, CDR2 SVGIG (reference sequence). V lost 1 base, J lost 4 bases, and 8 bases lay in between. The CDR3 region is CAWSGTSNQPQHF. The CDR3 DNA reads as TGTGCCTGGAGTGGGACCTCTAATCAGCCCCAGCATTTT.

This sequence joins TRBV18 and TRBJ2-7, with D tentatively TRBD2 (5 bases). Germline CDR1 KGHSH, CDR2 LQKENI. The CDR3 extends over 14 amino acids. Trimming removed 1 base at V and 0 bases at J, with 7 bases between. The CDR3, as DNA: TGTGCCAGCTCACCACAGGGAGACTCCTACGAGCAGTACTTC. Amino acid sequence: CASSPQGDSYEQYF.

This chain uses TRBV5-4 with TRBJ2-7; D tentatively fits TRBD1 or TRBD2 (6 bases each). Germline V lookup: CDR1 SGHNT, CDR2 YYREEE (reference sequence). The CDR3 has 15 amino acids. V gave up 0 bases and J gave up 3 bases, with 13 bases separating them. The CDR3 DNA follows: TGTGCCAGCAGCTTGGCGGGGGCAACCCTCTACGAGCAGTACTTC. It codes for CASSLAGATLYEQYF.

This clone was seen only once. The rearrangement links TRBV24-1 to TRBJ2-7; 7 bases line up with TRBD1. Germline CDR1 and CDR2: KGHDR and SFDVKD. CDR3 length: 13 residues. Losses at the gene ends were 7 bases for V and 5 bases for J; bases not matched to a gene: 7. In nucleotides, the CDR3 is TGTGCCACCAGAGGGACAGCGTCCAACGAGCAGTACTTC. As protein: CATRGTASNEQYF.

J is TRBJ1-6 and V is TRBV28; D not resolved. The CDR3 runs 14 residues. V gave up 5 bases and J gave up 10 bases, with 15 bases separating them. Germline CDR1 and CDR2: MDHEN and SYDVKM. CDR3 in amino acids: CASSPPLSGSPLHF. The CDR3 bases are TGTGCCAGCAGTCCCCCCCTGAGTGGGTCACCCCTCCACTTT.

The rearrangement joins TRBV30 to TRBJ2-5; possibly TRBD2 for D (5 bases). Trimming pared 6 bases from V and 0 bases from J, leaving 11 bases between. The CDR3 is 13 amino acids. The germline V gene encodes CDR1 GTSNPN and CDR2 SVGIG (reference sequence). In DNA form, the CDR3 reads TGTGCCTGCCCTGGAGCGGACCAAGAGACCCAGTACTTC. It yields the protein CACPGADQETQYF.

This clone was recorded a few times. The chain recombines TRBV29-1 with TRBJ2-2; TRBD2 aligns across 10 bases. CDR1 is SQVTM and CDR2 is ANQGSEA in the germline V gene. The CDR3 extends over 16 amino acids. V lost 3 bases and J lost 5; bases outside the gene matches: 9. The CDR3 loop is CSVEVPSGGDTGELFF. CDR3 DNA: TGCAGCGTTGAGGTTCCTAGCGGGGGCGATACCGGGGAGCTGTTTTTT.

This sequence joins TRBV28 and TRBJ2-1; 9 positions agree with TRBD2. From germline, CDR1 is MDHEN and CDR2 SYDVKM. V gave up 1 base and J gave up 6 bases; unmatched junction bases: 1. The CDR3 sequence is 14 residues long. The CDR3 coding sequence is TGTGCCAGCAGTTTATTGGGACTAGCCAATGAGCAGTTCTTC. Encoded protein: CASSLLGLANEQFF.

This sequence joins TRBV24-1 and TRBJ1-3; D gene uncertain. This CDR3 contains 14 residues. Trimming took 0 bases from V and 3 from J, leaving 5 bases between them. Germline V CDR1 and CDR2: KGHDR, SFDVKD. The CDR3 DNA reads as TGTGCCACCAGTGATTTGACAGTTGGAAACACCATATATTTT. Encoded protein: CATSDLTVGNTIYF.

The chain couples TRBV13 to TRBJ1-2; 7 bases are shared with TRBD1. This CDR3 has 17 amino acids. With 0 bases clipped from V and 0 bases from J, the junction kept 7 bases outside the gene matches. Germline V CDR1 and CDR2: PRHDT, FYEKMQ (reference sequence). This chain's CDR3 is CASSLGRTGAANYGYTF. The CDR3 DNA reads as TGTGCCAGCAGCTTAGGCCGTACAGGGGCTGCTAACTATGGCTACACCTTC.

The chain has TRBV2 and TRBJ1-2; D unclear. The CDR3 has 14 residues. V was clipped by 1 base and J by 3 bases, with 9 bases between them. Germline V CDR1 and CDR2: SNHLY, FYNNEI. As DNA, the CDR3 is TGTGCCAGCAGTGAAGGGATTTTGGACTATGGCTACACCTTC. The encoded protein is CASSEGILDYGYTF.

The chain employs TRBV4-1 and TRBJ2-1; D is possibly TRBD2 (6 bases). The germline CDR1 and CDR2 sequences are MGHRA and YSYEKL. Trimming shortened V by 0 bases and J by 5 bases, and 14 bases separated the two germline ends. The CDR3 runs to 16 residues. Here the CDR3 DNA reads TGCGCCAGCAGCCAAGATTTTGGGACTTCTGACAATGAGCAGTTCTTC. Protein product: CASSQDFGTSDNEQFF.

The genes are TRBV27 and TRBJ2-5, with D possibly called TRBD1 or TRBD2 (6 bases each). CDR3 length: 13 amino acids. The V end was cut by 5 bases, the J end by 5 bases, with 12 bases between. Germline V gene lookup returns CDR1 MNHEY and CDR2 SMNVEV (reference sequence). CDR3 in DNA: TGTGCCAGCAGTCCGCAGGGGAGGGAGACCCAGTACTTC. Amino acids: CASSPQGRETQYF.

The V call is TRBV14, the J call TRBJ2-7; D gene uncertain. The CDR3 contains 14 residues. The V gene's germline CDR1 is SGHDN and CDR2 FVKESK. V shed 4 bases and J shed 7 bases, with 17 bases lying between them. CDR3 region: CASSLRTDDREQYF. The CDR3 region has the DNA TGTGCCAGCAGCCTACGGACGGACGATCGGGAGCAGTACTTC.